This T cell receptor beta chain was found in a study of T cell clusters in autoimmune cytopenias. Study in general: A median of roughly 54,000 TRB reads per sample yielded a median around 2,500 distinct clonotypes. Study-wide results and limits: Physiological T cell clusters of healthy donors were apparently absent in primary autoimmune cytopenia patients. Healthy donors had 2.5 to 3-fold more exclusive TRB clusters than active autoimmune hepatitis patients.

Multiplex touch-down PCR amplified TRB using TRB-A and TRB-B pools in one tube. TCRdb re-called the multiplex PCR reads and gives one entry per CDR3 protein, without DNA. The sample totals around 2,000 distinct CDR3 sequences. This clonotype is medium-sized by frequency. Its specificity is not known. TRB was amplified from about 270 ng of peripheral blood genomic DNA per sample. The specimen sequenced was peripheral blood. The origin of this receptor is a human donor with an autoimmune cytopenia, with autoimmune hepatitis or in good health (not recorded which).

CDR3 in amino acids: CASRPGTGGRNEQYF. The rearrangement uses TRBV27 and TRBJ2-7; absent DNA, TCRdb's TRBD1 call cannot be checked. Germline assignment: CDR1 MNHEY and CDR2 SMNVEV (reference sequence). This CDR3 spans 15 amino acids.